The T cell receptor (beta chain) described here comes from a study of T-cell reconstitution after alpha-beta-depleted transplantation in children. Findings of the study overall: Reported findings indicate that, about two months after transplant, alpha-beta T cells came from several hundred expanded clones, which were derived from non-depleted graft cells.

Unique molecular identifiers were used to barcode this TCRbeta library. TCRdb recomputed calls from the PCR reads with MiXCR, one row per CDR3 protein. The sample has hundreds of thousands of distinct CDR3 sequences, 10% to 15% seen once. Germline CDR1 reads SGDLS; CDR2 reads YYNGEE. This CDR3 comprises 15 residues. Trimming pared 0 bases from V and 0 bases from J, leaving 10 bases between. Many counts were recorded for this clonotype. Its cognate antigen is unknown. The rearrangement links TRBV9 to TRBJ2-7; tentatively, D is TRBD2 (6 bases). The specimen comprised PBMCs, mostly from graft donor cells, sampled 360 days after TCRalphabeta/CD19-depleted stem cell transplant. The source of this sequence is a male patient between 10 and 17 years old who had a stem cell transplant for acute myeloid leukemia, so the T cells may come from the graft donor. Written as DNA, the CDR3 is TGTGCCAGCAGCGTAGCGGGAGATGGCTCCTACGAGCAGTACTTC. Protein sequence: CASSVAGDGSYEQYF.